This T cell receptor (beta chain) was recovered during a study of cytomegalovirus exposure and HLA in healthy donors. Study results and caveats: Among immune exposure information, only CMV serostatus was available. The study found most TCR sequences rare, yet found some public TCRs in many donors. Across HLA loci, a later analysis found differing TCR association rates, with DRB1 most and HLA-C fewest.

For this clone: As yet, its antigen is unknown.

Both 60 Vbeta primers and 13 Jbeta primers went into the PCR. The table came from immunoSEQ multiplex PCR; TCRdb's copy has only in-frame clones and leaves some out. Here the sample spans 150,000 to 200,000 clones, under 90% being singletons. Trimming removed 6 bases at V and 0 bases at J, with 14 bases between. In germline, CDR1 is SGHTA, CDR2 FQGNSA. The CDR3 contains 15 residues. Sequencing was done on a sample of PBMCs. The receptor was derived from a man between 18 and 35 years old in good health and CMV-seronegative. The chain has TRBV7-2 and TRBJ2-5, with D perhaps matching TRBD2 (5 bases). CDR3 in amino acids: CASSKEGLYQETQYF. The CDR3 region has the DNA TGTGCCAGCAGTAAAGAGGGTCTATACCAAGAGACCCAGTACTTC.